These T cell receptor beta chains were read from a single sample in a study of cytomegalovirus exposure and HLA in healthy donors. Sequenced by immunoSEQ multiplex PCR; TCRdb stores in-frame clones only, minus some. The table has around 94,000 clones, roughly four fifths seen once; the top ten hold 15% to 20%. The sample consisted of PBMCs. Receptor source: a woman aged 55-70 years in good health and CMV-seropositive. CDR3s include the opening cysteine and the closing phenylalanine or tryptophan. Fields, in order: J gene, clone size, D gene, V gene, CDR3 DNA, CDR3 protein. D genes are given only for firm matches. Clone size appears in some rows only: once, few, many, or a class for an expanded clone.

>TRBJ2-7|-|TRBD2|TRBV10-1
TGCGCCAGCAGTGGAAGCGGGAGCGGGGAATACGAGCAGTACTTC
CASSGSGSGEYEQYF
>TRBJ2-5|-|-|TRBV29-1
TGCAGCGTTGCGCCCGCGGGGGCAGAGACCCAGTACTTC
CSVAPAGAETQYF
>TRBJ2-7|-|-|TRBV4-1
TGCGCCAGCAGCCAAGAGAGGGGGTCCGAGCAGTACTTC
CASSQERGSEQYF
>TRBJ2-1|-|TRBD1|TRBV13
TGTGCCAGCAGCTTAGCGGGACAGGGCCTCCGGGAGCAGTTCTTC
CASSLAGQGLREQFF
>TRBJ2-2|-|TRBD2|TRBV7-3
TGTGCCAGCAGCTCCCCTGCGGGAGCGTTCACCGGGGAGCTGTTTTTT
CASSSPAGAFTGELFF
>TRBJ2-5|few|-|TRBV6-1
TGTGCCAGCAGTCGCGGAGAGACCCAGTACTTC
CASSRGETQYF
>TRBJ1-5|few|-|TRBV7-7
TGTGCTAGCAGCTTAAATTCACTGTCGCCCCAGCATTTT
CASSLNSLSPQHF
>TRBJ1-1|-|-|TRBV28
TGTGCCAGCAGCTTCGAAAGGGGCACTGAAGCTTTCTTT
CASSFERGTEAFF
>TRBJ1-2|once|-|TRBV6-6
TGTGCCAGCAGTTCAGGGCAGGGCAATAACTATGGCTACACCTTC
CASSSGQGNNYGYTF
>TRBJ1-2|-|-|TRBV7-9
TGTGCCAGCAGCTTATCTACAGCTAACTATGGCTACACCTTC
CASSLSTANYGYTF
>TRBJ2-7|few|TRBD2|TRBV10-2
TGCGCCAGCAGGCCGAGTAGCGGGAGGCTCGGCGAGCAGTACTTC
CASRPSSGRLGEQYF
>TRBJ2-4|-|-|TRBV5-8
TGTGCCAGCAGCCCGGACTACAATAAAAACATTCAGTACTTC
CASSPDYNKNIQYF
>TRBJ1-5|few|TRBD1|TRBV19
TGTGCCAGTCAGTCCGGGACAGGGGGCGGTCAGCCCCAGCATTTT
CASQSGTGGGQPQHF
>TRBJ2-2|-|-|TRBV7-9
TGTGCCAGCAGCTTACGACTAGGAGTGTGGGTGCCCGGGGAGCTGTTTTTT
CASSLRLGVWVPGELFF
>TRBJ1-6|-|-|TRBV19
TGTGCCAGTAGTATGGTAGGGGGACGGTCACCCCTCCACTTT
CASSMVGGRSPLHF
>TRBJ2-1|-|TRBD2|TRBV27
TGTGCCAGCAGTCTAAACAGCGGGAACTCCTACAATGAGCAGTTCTTC
CASSLNSGNSYNEQFF
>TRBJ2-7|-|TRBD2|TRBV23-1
TGCGCCAGCAGTCAACGAGCGGGATTGCACGAGCAGTACTTC
CASSQRAGLHEQYF
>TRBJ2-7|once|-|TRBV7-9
TGTGCCAGCAGCCCGGTTGGCGGAGCCTACGAGCAGTACTTC
CASSPVGGAYEQYF
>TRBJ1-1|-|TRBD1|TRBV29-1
TGCAGCGCCTATCCCGGGACAGGGGGGACTGAAGCTTTCTTT
CSAYPGTGGTEAFF
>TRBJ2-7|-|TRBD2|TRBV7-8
TGTGCCAGCAGCCGCGGTTGGATAGGCGGGAGATGGAGCGAGCAGTACTTC
CASSRGWIGGRWSEQYF
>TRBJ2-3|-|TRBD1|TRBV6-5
TGTGCCAGCAGTTACTCGATCGGGACAGGGGGGACGCAGTATTTT
CASSYSIGTGGTQYF
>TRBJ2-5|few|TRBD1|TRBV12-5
TGTGCTAGTGGCATAGGACAGGGGCCTGTAGAGGCCCAGTACTTC
CASGIGQGPVEAQYF
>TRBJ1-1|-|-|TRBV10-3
TGTGCCACCGGGGAGGGGCGCGGAGCTTTCTTT
CATGEGRGAFF
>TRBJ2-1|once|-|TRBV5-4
TGTGCCAGCAGGCGAGGGGGTTCCTACAATGAGCAGTTCTTC
CASRRGGSYNEQFF
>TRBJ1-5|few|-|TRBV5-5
TGTGCCAGCAGCTCGACAGGAAAGCACCAGCCCCAGCATTTT
CASSSTGKHQPQHF
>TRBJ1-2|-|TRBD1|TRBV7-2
TGTGCCAGCAGCTTCAGGACAGGGAATCCTGGCTACACCTTC
CASSFRTGNPGYTF
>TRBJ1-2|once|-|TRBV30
TGTGCCTGGAAAGGAGGTTTGTCGGGCTATGGCTACACCTTC
CAWKGGLSGYGYTF
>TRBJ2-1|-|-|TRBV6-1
TGTGCCAGCACCCGGGAGCCCCTCAATGAGCAGTTCTTC
CASTREPLNEQFF
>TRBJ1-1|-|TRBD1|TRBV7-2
TGTGCCAGCAGAAAGACAGGGGTGCGGACTGAAGCTTTCTTT
CASRKTGVRTEAFF
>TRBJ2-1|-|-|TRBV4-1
TGCGCCAGCAGCCAAGGGGGAAGCGGTCAAACTCGGGATGAGCAGTTCTTC
CASSQGGSGQTRDEQFF
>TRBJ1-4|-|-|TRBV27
TGTGCCAGCAGTTTAACCCCGAGACGGGGTGAAAAACTGTTTTTT
CASSLTPRRGEKLFF
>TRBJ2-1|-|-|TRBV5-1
TGCGCCAGCAGCTTCATGACCCCGGGTAATGAGCAGTTCTTC
CASSFMTPGNEQFF
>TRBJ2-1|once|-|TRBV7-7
TGTGCTAGCAGCTCGACTAGTACTAGTTATAAGCAGTTCTTC
CASSSTSTSYKQFF
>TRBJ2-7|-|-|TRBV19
TGTGCCAGTAGCATCGGGGAAGGCCCCTACGAGCAGTACTTC
CASSIGEGPYEQYF
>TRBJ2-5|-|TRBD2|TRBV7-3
TGTGCCAGCAGTCACGTAGCGGGAGGACAAGAGACCCAGTACTTC
CASSHVAGGQETQYF
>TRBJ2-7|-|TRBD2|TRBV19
TGTGCCAGTAGTCCCTTCTCCGGGACTAGCGGGAGGGCCGGCGAGCAGTACTTC
CASSPFSGTSGRAGEQYF
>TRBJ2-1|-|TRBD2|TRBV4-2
TGTGCCAGCAGCCTGCGACTAGCGGGGGACAATGAGCAGTTCTTC
CASSLRLAGDNEQFF
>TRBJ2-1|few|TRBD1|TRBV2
TGTGCCAGCAGTAAGACTGTCCCGGGACAGGGGGCTATAATCCTTGAGCAGTTCTTC
CASSKTVPGQGAIILEQFF
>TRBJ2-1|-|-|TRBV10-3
TGTGCCATCAGTGAGTCCGGGGGAGTGAAACAAAATGAGCAGTTCTTC
CAISESGGVKQNEQFF
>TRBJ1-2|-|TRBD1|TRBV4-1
TGCGCCAGCAGCCCCGGGTGGACAGGGGACTATGGCTACACCTTC
CASSPGWTGDYGYTF
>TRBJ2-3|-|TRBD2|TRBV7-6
TGTGCCAGCAGCTTAGGCTACCCCGGGACTAGCGGGAGGAGCACAGATACGCAGTATTTT
CASSLGYPGTSGRSTDTQYF
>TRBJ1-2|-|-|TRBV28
TGTGCCAGCAGTTTACGGGGAGACTATGGCTACACCTTC
CASSLRGDYGYTF
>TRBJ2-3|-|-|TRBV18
TGTGCCAGCTCAGAACCTCGGGACTGGCGCACAGATACGCAGTATTTT
CASSEPRDWRTDTQYF
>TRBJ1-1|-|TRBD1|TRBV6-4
TGTGCCAGCAGCCGGGACAGGAACACTGAAGCTTTCTTT
CASSRDRNTEAFF
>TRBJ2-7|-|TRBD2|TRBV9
TGTGCCAGCAGCGTAGGGAGTGGGAGGGCCCGTCAGGGCGAGCAGTACTTC
CASSVGSGRARQGEQYF
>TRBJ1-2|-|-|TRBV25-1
TGTGCCAGCAGTGACGACTATGGCTACACCTTC
CASSDDYGYTF
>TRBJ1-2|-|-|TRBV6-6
TGTGCCACGGACCGCGGGAGGGGCTACACCTTC
CATDRGRGYTF